This T cell receptor (beta chain) appears in the sequencing data of a study of vaccination and CD4 T cells after COVID-19. Findings and limits, study-wide: Vaccine-specific clones numbering 304 of 307 showed spike mono-reactivity in convalescent patients.

With the Oncomine TCR Beta short-read assay, DNA from cultured CD4+ T cells was sequenced. TCRdb re-called the PCR reads through MiXCR, storing one row per CDR3 protein. The table lists about 12,000 distinct CDR3 sequences, approximately 60% of them singletons. Germline V gene lookup returns CDR1 LNHDA and CDR2 SQIVND (reference sequence). The length of the CDR3 is 14 residues. V shed 10 bases and J shed 6 bases, with 20 bases lying between them. As for treatment: roughly 11-day PBMC culture with coronavirus spike peptide pools or control peptides (ViraFEST assay). Points on this clonotype: The target antigen is unknown.

The TCR sequence derives from a human donor who had recovered from COVID-19. V gene TRBV19 combines with J gene TRBJ2-3; D might be TRBD1 or TRBD2, each matching 6 bases. Input material: CD4+ T cells from blood, cultured in vitro. The CDR3, as DNA: TGTGCCACCAGTGTCGGGGGCTTTACCGATACGCAGTATTTT. It specifies CATSVGGFTDTQYF.